This paragraph covers one T cell receptor (beta chain) sequence. Its specific antigen is unknown. No qualities accompany the bases; no much larger clone lies one base away. One collaborating source in Seattle enrolled patients during active infection and followed them longitudinally through the course of disease. Each collaborating institution followed its own protocols to collect whole blood in K2EDTA tubes. Collaborator samples were shipped for TCRbeta analysis as frozen whole blood, isolated PBMCs, or DNA extracted from either sample type. From V the trimming removes 3 bases and from J it removes 0 bases, while the gene matches leave 5 bases of the junction unaccounted for. The CDR1 and CDR2 encoded by the germline V gene are SGHDT and YYEEEE. The CDR3, cysteine through phenylalanine, is 16 amino acids long. Only the CDR3 part of the read is kept: 48 bases, read in frame from the first base. The data stem from a study of blood T cell repertoires in COVID-19 (dated by TCRdb to 2018 to 2020). As for the study more broadly: Samples from collaborators originated in the United States, Italy and Spain and spanned both the acute and convalescent phases of COVID-19. The prospective study material was composed of cDNA or gDNA derived from T cells, B-cell-depleted T cells, or PBMCs. The repertoires were released in a freely available public database intended as a resource for research on the immune response to SARS-CoV-2. Samples came from the ongoing ImmuneRACE study (first 160 participants) plus 1,254 subjects from 6 global collaborators. Where available, HLA class I and class II types were obtained from metadata supplied by the sample provider rather than from assay-based typing. The dataset comprised deeply sampled blood TCRbeta repertoires from subjects exposed to, actively infected with, or recovered from COVID-19. A de-identified subject ID, COVID-19 status, age in years and sex were almost always included in the sample metadata.

What the work shows at the level of the full study, not this receptor alone: The amount of clinical and demographic metadata varied by source and participant and was provided uncurated.

TCRbeta CDR3 regions were amplified from genomic DNA using the immunoSEQ Assay, a bias-controlled multiplex PCR. On the authors' methods: The number of nucleated cells in each sample was estimated by amplification of reference gene primers within the assay. Sequence reads were collapsed and filtered to measure the absolute abundance of every unique TCRbeta CDR3 rearrangement. For each sample, productive Simpson clonality was calculated as the square root of Simpson's diversity index over productive rearrangements. Here the immuneACCESS table is served through TCRdb, limited to in-frame sequences with V and J called. Missing clones are a known gap in these copies; in checked studies unresolved V genes cover under half, and the rest lacks a known reason. That table gives V, J and clone size, and the DNA gave D and trimming. Across this sample there are fewer than 350,000 clones, with about 91% seen only once. Of the sample, 1.5% to 2% falls within the top ten clones.

Sequencing input: peripheral blood. This receptor chain uses TRBV5-6 and TRBJ2-4; 8 bases in the junction line up with TRBD2. The TCR originated in a woman aged 30 to 39 with COVID-19, enrolled during active disease. The bases are TGTGCCAGCAGCTCCACTAGCGGCTTAGCCAAAAACATTCAGTACTTC. Translated, this gives CASSSTSGLAKNIQYF.